This T cell receptor beta chain was obtained from a study of T cell responses to AZD1222 COVID-19 vaccine. For this clone: The antigen is undetermined.

TCRdb's copy holds only in-frame clones and misses some; the assay was immunoSEQ multiplex PCR. The top ten clones hold under 2.5% of a sample with about 110,000 clones, about 94% of them seen once. Study outcomes and limitations: At baseline, just 5 or 6 AZD1222 recipients tested seropositive.

This CDR3 has 13 residues. V was trimmed by 0 bases and J by 4 bases, leaving 6 bases between them. Germline-derived CDR1 and CDR2 are LNHNV and YYDKDF (reference sequence). This TCR derives from an adult in good health. The gene calls are TRBV15 and TRBJ1-1; D unresolved. This specimen consisted of peripheral blood, obtained on day 0 of AZD1222 vaccination. CDR3 loop: CATSRDYSTEAFF. CDR3 coding DNA: TGTGCCACCAGCAGAGATTACAGCACTGAAGCTTTCTTT. The full variable domain, in which reference TRBV15 and TRBJ1-1 provide the parts outside the CDR3, is DAMVIQNPRYQVTQFGKPVTLSCSQTLNHNVMYWYQQKSSQAPKLLFHYYDKDFNNEADTPDNFQSRRPNTSFCFLDIRSPGLGDTAMYLCATSRDYSTEAFFGQGTRLTVV.